These T cell receptor beta chains were read from a single sample in a study of blood T cell repertoires in COVID-19. Sequencing was performed with immunoSEQ multiplex PCR; in TCRdb, only in-frame clones are kept and a portion is missing. The sample has about 69,000 clones, approximately 85% seen once. The sequencing input was peripheral blood. These receptors all come from a human donor in a cohort sampled during active COVID-19. Both conserved end residues are part of each CDR3. Each record gives: D gene, J gene, CDR3 length, clone size, V gene, CDR3 DNA, CDR3 protein. The D gene is left open where the match is weak. Size values are once, few and many counts, or a class for expanded clones, and some rows have none.

d_call: TRBD1
j_call: TRBJ2-7
cdr3_length: 14
clone_size: few
v_call: TRBV9
cdr3_nt: TGTGCCAGCAGCGACCGGGACAGGGAAGACGAGCAGTACTTC
cdr3_aa: CASSDRDREDEQYF

d_call: NA
j_call: TRBJ2-1
cdr3_length: 15
clone_size: NA
v_call: TRBV7-2
cdr3_nt: TGTGCCAGCAGCTTAGAAAGGAGGTCGTACAATGAGCAGTTCTTC
cdr3_aa: CASSLERRSYNEQFF

d_call: NA
j_call: TRBJ2-7
cdr3_length: 15
clone_size: NA
v_call: TRBV4-1
cdr3_nt: TGCGCCAGCAGCCAAGGTCCGGGGGAGTCCTACGAGCAGTACTTC
cdr3_aa: CASSQGPGESYEQYF

d_call: NA
j_call: TRBJ1-1
cdr3_length: 14
clone_size: NA
v_call: TRBV19
cdr3_nt: TGTGCCAGTAGTGTTGGACAGAGGGGCACTGAAGCTTTCTTT
cdr3_aa: CASSVGQRGTEAFF

d_call: NA
j_call: TRBJ1-1
cdr3_length: 13
clone_size: NA
v_call: TRBV5-4
cdr3_nt: TGTGCCAGCAGCTCTACAGAGAACACTGAAGCTTTCTTT
cdr3_aa: CASSSTENTEAFF

d_call: TRBD1
j_call: TRBJ2-7
cdr3_length: 14
clone_size: NA
v_call: TRBV11-2
cdr3_nt: TGTGCCAGCAGCTTAGGGGACAGGGGTGGGGAGCAGTACTTC
cdr3_aa: CASSLGDRGGEQYF

d_call: TRBD1
j_call: TRBJ2-7
cdr3_length: 15
clone_size: NA
v_call: TRBV6-5
cdr3_nt: TGTGCCAGCAGTTACCCCGGACAGGGGAGCGACGAGCAGTACTTC
cdr3_aa: CASSYPGQGSDEQYF

d_call: NA
j_call: TRBJ2-2
cdr3_length: 14
clone_size: NA
v_call: TRBV30
cdr3_nt: TGTGCCTGGGATGGCGGACAGCGAACCGGGGAGCTGTTTTTT
cdr3_aa: CAWDGGQRTGELFF

d_call: TRBD1
j_call: TRBJ2-5
cdr3_length: 15
clone_size: NA
v_call: TRBV5-1
cdr3_nt: TGCGCCAGCAGCTCCCTCGGGACAGGGGGGTCGGCCCAGTACTTC
cdr3_aa: CASSSLGTGGSAQYF

d_call: TRBD1
j_call: TRBJ2-3
cdr3_length: 16
clone_size: NA
v_call: TRBV7-9
cdr3_nt: TGTGCCAGCAGCTTGGCGGGGACAGGGGTTGAGGATACGCAGTATTTT
cdr3_aa: CASSLAGTGVEDTQYF

d_call: NA
j_call: TRBJ2-7
cdr3_length: 12
clone_size: NA
v_call: TRBV2
cdr3_nt: TGTGCCAGCAGGGGGACATCCGGCGAGCAGTACTTC
cdr3_aa: CASRGTSGEQYF

d_call: NA
j_call: TRBJ1-2
cdr3_length: 12
clone_size: NA
v_call: TRBV10-2
cdr3_nt: TGCGCCAGCAGTCCCCCCGGGTATGGCTACACCTTC
cdr3_aa: CASSPPGYGYTF

d_call: TRBD1
j_call: TRBJ2-3
cdr3_length: 15
clone_size: NA
v_call: TRBV6-5
cdr3_nt: TGTGCCAGCAGGGTCACAGGGGCGCGCACAGATACGCAGTATTTT
cdr3_aa: CASRVTGARTDTQYF

d_call: NA
j_call: TRBJ2-6
cdr3_length: 18
clone_size: NA
v_call: TRBV4-1
cdr3_nt: TGCGCCAGCAGCCAAGCGCCGGGACTCCTATCTGGGGCCAACGTCCTGACTTTC
cdr3_aa: CASSQAPGLLSGANVLTF

d_call: NA
j_call: TRBJ1-1
cdr3_length: 11
clone_size: NA
v_call: TRBV20-1
cdr3_nt: TGCAGTGCAAGGACATTCATTGAAGCTTTCTTT
cdr3_aa: CSARTFIEAFF

d_call: NA
j_call: TRBJ2-1
cdr3_length: 14
clone_size: NA
v_call: TRBV11-3
cdr3_nt: TGTGCCAGCAGCTTGGAGGACGGAGTCGATGAGCAGTTCTTC
cdr3_aa: CASSLEDGVDEQFF

d_call: NA
j_call: TRBJ1-2
cdr3_length: 13
clone_size: once
v_call: TRBV30
cdr3_nt: TGTGCCTGGAGCCTCGGGAGGGAAAGGAGCTACACCTTC
cdr3_aa: CAWSLGRERSYTF

d_call: TRBD2
j_call: TRBJ2-3
cdr3_length: 17
clone_size: NA
v_call: TRBV5-4
cdr3_nt: TGTGCCAGCAGCTTGGCGACTAGCGGGGGTAGCACAGATACGCAGTATTTT
cdr3_aa: CASSLATSGGSTDTQYF

d_call: TRBD2
j_call: TRBJ2-1
cdr3_length: 15
clone_size: NA
v_call: TRBV2
cdr3_nt: TGTGCCAGCAGTCGACTAGCGGGGCGTTACAATGAGCAGTTCTTC
cdr3_aa: CASSRLAGRYNEQFF

d_call: NA
j_call: TRBJ2-2
cdr3_length: 16
clone_size: NA
v_call: TRBV9
cdr3_nt: TGTGCCAGCAGCGCAGGGGACCCACTGAACACCGGGGAGCTGTTTTTT
cdr3_aa: CASSAGDPLNTGELFF

d_call: TRBD2
j_call: TRBJ2-3
cdr3_length: 15
clone_size: NA
v_call: TRBV24-1
cdr3_nt: TGTGCCACCAGTGACCCGGGACTAGGGACCGATACGCAGTATTTT
cdr3_aa: CATSDPGLGTDTQYF

d_call: TRBD2
j_call: TRBJ2-5
cdr3_length: 16
clone_size: NA
v_call: TRBV5-4
cdr3_nt: TGTGCCAGCAGCCTCCGACTAGCGGGGTACCAAGAGACCCAGTACTTC
cdr3_aa: CASSLRLAGYQETQYF

d_call: TRBD1
j_call: TRBJ2-7
cdr3_length: 13
clone_size: once
v_call: TRBV7-6
cdr3_nt: TGTGCCAGCAGACAGGGGGCATCCTACGAGCAGTACTTC
cdr3_aa: CASRQGASYEQYF

d_call: TRBD1
j_call: TRBJ2-7
cdr3_length: 14
clone_size: NA
v_call: TRBV5-1
cdr3_nt: TGCGCCAGCAGCAAGGGACAGGGGGCCTACGAGCAGTACTTC
cdr3_aa: CASSKGQGAYEQYF

d_call: NA
j_call: TRBJ1-3
cdr3_length: 14
clone_size: NA
v_call: TRBV15
cdr3_nt: TGTGCCACCAGCAGAGATAGGGAGGTGAACACCATATATTTT
cdr3_aa: CATSRDREVNTIYF

d_call: NA
j_call: TRBJ2-1
cdr3_length: 11
clone_size: NA
v_call: TRBV3-1/TRBV3-2
cdr3_nt: TGTGCCAGCAGCCTTAGGGAGGAGCAGTTCTTC
cdr3_aa: CASSLREEQFF

d_call: TRBD2
j_call: TRBJ2-7
cdr3_length: 13
clone_size: NA
v_call: TRBV29-1
cdr3_nt: TGCAGCGTTGATGCGGGGGGGTTATACGAGCAGTACTTC
cdr3_aa: CSVDAGGLYEQYF

d_call: TRBD1
j_call: TRBJ2-5
cdr3_length: 16
clone_size: NA
v_call: TRBV18
cdr3_nt: TGTGCCAGCTCACCAGGTGGGACAGGGGGCCAAGAGACCCAGTACTTC
cdr3_aa: CASSPGGTGGQETQYF

d_call: NA
j_call: TRBJ1-4
cdr3_length: 16
clone_size: NA
v_call: TRBV18
cdr3_nt: TGTGCCAGCTCATCGTCCTCGCAGGGCAGGAATGAAAAACTGTTTTTT
cdr3_aa: CASSSSSQGRNEKLFF

d_call: NA
j_call: TRBJ1-6
cdr3_length: 15
clone_size: NA
v_call: TRBV6-5
cdr3_nt: TGTGCCAGCAGTCAACAGAGCTCCTATAATTCACCCCTCCACTTT
cdr3_aa: CASSQQSSYNSPLHF

d_call: NA
j_call: TRBJ2-1
cdr3_length: 14
clone_size: NA
v_call: TRBV11-2
cdr3_nt: TGTGCCAGCAGCCGGGACTGGGCCTACAATGAGCAGTTCTTC
cdr3_aa: CASSRDWAYNEQFF

d_call: NA
j_call: TRBJ2-3
cdr3_length: 15
clone_size: NA
v_call: TRBV5-1
cdr3_nt: TGCGCCACCGCGCCGATGGTAGCGGGCACAGATACGCAGTATTTT
cdr3_aa: CATAPMVAGTDTQYF

d_call: NA
j_call: TRBJ1-2
cdr3_length: 16
clone_size: NA
v_call: TRBV7-3
cdr3_nt: TGTGCCAGCAGCCCCATGGGAGGGGAAGACTTGTATGGCTACACCTTC
cdr3_aa: CASSPMGGEDLYGYTF

d_call: TRBD2
j_call: TRBJ2-1
cdr3_length: 14
clone_size: NA
v_call: TRBV19
cdr3_nt: TGTGCCAGTAGTTTAGCGGGGAGTTACAATGAGCAGTTCTTC
cdr3_aa: CASSLAGSYNEQFF

d_call: NA
j_call: TRBJ2-7
cdr3_length: 15
clone_size: NA
v_call: TRBV27
cdr3_nt: TGTGCCAGCAGTTTGGGCCCCACAGGGCTCCACGAGCAGTACTTC
cdr3_aa: CASSLGPTGLHEQYF

d_call: TRBD1
j_call: TRBJ1-4
cdr3_length: 14
clone_size: NA
v_call: TRBV19
cdr3_nt: TGTGCCAGTAGGTCAGACAGGGGGCAAGAAAAACTGTTTTTT
cdr3_aa: CASRSDRGQEKLFF

d_call: NA
j_call: TRBJ1-3
cdr3_length: 14
clone_size: NA
v_call: TRBV23-1
cdr3_nt: TGCGCCAGCAGTCGGGCAGCGGCTGGAAACACCATATATTTT
cdr3_aa: CASSRAAAGNTIYF

d_call: TRBD1
j_call: TRBJ2-7
cdr3_length: 13
clone_size: NA
v_call: TRBV18
cdr3_nt: TGTGCCAGCTCACAGCGACAGGGGTACGAGCAGTACTTC
cdr3_aa: CASSQRQGYEQYF

d_call: NA
j_call: TRBJ2-3
cdr3_length: 17
clone_size: NA
v_call: TRBV4-1
cdr3_nt: TGCGCCAGCAGCCAGGCGGGGCAGGGTGGCTGGACAGATACGCAGTATTTT
cdr3_aa: CASSQAGQGGWTDTQYF

d_call: TRBD2
j_call: TRBJ2-7
cdr3_length: 16
clone_size: NA
v_call: TRBV5-1
cdr3_nt: TGCGCCAGCAGCTTGTTCGAACGGGGGGACTCCTACGAGCAGTACTTC
cdr3_aa: CASSLFERGDSYEQYF

d_call: TRBD1
j_call: TRBJ1-5
cdr3_length: 18
clone_size: once
v_call: TRBV6-1
cdr3_nt: TGTGCCAGCAGTGGGAGACAGGGGGCTGCCGATTCGCTTCAGCCCCAGCATTTT
cdr3_aa: CASSGRQGAADSLQPQHF

d_call: NA
j_call: TRBJ1-1
cdr3_length: 14
clone_size: NA
v_call: TRBV9
cdr3_nt: TGTGCCAGCAGCGTAGCTTACCAGGTTACTGAAGCTTTCTTT
cdr3_aa: CASSVAYQVTEAFF

d_call: TRBD2
j_call: TRBJ2-3
cdr3_length: 14
clone_size: NA
v_call: TRBV5-1
cdr3_nt: TGCGCCAGCAGCCCTCGGGGGGTTGCAGATACGCAGTATTTT
cdr3_aa: CASSPRGVADTQYF

d_call: NA
j_call: TRBJ2-7
cdr3_length: 14
clone_size: NA
v_call: TRBV7-3
cdr3_nt: TGTGCCAGCAGCCCCTATACAGGGTCCTACGAGCAGTACTTC
cdr3_aa: CASSPYTGSYEQYF

d_call: NA
j_call: TRBJ2-1
cdr3_length: 14
clone_size: NA
v_call: TRBV5-5
cdr3_nt: TGTGCCAGCAGCTTCGGAGGGGGGGCCTATGAGCAGTTCTTC
cdr3_aa: CASSFGGGAYEQFF

d_call: TRBD2
j_call: TRBJ2-5
cdr3_length: 13
clone_size: NA
v_call: TRBV3-1/TRBV3-2
cdr3_nt: TGTGCCAGCAGCCTCCGCGGGGGGGAGACCCAGTACTTC
cdr3_aa: CASSLRGGETQYF

d_call: TRBD1
j_call: TRBJ2-7
cdr3_length: 11
clone_size: NA
v_call: TRBV30
cdr3_nt: TGTGCCTCCGGGACAGCATACGAGCAGTACTTC
cdr3_aa: CASGTAYEQYF

d_call: TRBD2
j_call: TRBJ2-5
cdr3_length: 15
clone_size: NA
v_call: TRBV10-3
cdr3_nt: TGTGCCATCAGTGACGTAGCGGGGGGAAAAGAGACCCAGTACTTC
cdr3_aa: CAISDVAGGKETQYF